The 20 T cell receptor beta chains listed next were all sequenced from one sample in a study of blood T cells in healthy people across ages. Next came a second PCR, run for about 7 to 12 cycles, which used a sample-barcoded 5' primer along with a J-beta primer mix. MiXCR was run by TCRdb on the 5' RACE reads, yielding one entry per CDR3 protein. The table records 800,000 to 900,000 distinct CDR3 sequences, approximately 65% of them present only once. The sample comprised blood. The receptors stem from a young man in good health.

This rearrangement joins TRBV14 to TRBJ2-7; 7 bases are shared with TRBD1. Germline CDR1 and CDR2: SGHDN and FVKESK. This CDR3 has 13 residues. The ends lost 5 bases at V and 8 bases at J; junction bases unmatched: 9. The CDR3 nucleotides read TGTGCCAGCAGCGATGACAGGGCGAGTCAGCAGTACTTC. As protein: CASSDDRASQQYF.

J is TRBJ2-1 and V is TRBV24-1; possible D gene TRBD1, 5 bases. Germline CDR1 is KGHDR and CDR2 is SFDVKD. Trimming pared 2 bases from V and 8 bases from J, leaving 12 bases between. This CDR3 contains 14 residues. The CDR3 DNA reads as TGTGCCACCAGTGATTCTGGCAGGGCCGATGAGCAGTTCTTC. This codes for CATSDSGRADEQFF.

The CDR3 DNA reads TGCAGCGTTAGACAGGGACCTAACTATGGCTACACCTTC. Its translation is CSVRQGPNYGYTF. The chain employs TRBV29-1 and TRBJ1-2, with 7 bases identical to TRBD1. The CDR3 sequence is 13 residues long. The V segment lost 5 bases and the J segment 0 bases; nucleotides outside the gene matches: 3. CDR1 is SQVTM and CDR2 is ANQGSEA in the germline V gene.

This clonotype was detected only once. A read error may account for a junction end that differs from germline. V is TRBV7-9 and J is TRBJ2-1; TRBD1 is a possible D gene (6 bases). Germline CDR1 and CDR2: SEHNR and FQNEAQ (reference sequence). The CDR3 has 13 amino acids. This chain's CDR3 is CASTQGPLNEQFF. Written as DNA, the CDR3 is TGTGCCAGCACACAGGGTCCCCTAAATGAGCAATTCTTC.

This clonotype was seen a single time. The CDR3 is CASSQERTGSLVDEQFF. CDR3 nucleotides: TGTGCCAGCAGCCAAGAGCGGACAGGCTCGTTGGTCGATGAGCAGTTCTTC. The rearrangement uses TRBV4-2 and TRBJ2-1, with 7 positions matching TRBD1. Germline loops: CDR1 LGHNA, CDR2 YNFKEQ. J lost 8 bases, V lost 0 bases, and 13 bases had no gene match. The CDR3 loop spans 17 amino acids.

DNA for the CDR3: TGTGCCAGCAGCGTCTGGGGGACCGGCACAGATACGCAGTATTTT. Protein product: CASSVWGTGTDTQYF. This chain joins TRBV9 and TRBJ2-3, with D perhaps being TRBD1 or TRBD2 (5 bases each). Trimming removed 2 bases at V and 1 base at J, with 11 bases between. Per germline, CDR1 SGDLS and CDR2 YYNGEE. CDR3 length equals 15 residues.

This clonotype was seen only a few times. CDR3 region: CASSLSAVRVYEQYF. The CDR3, as DNA: TGTGCCAGCAGCTTATCAGCTGTTCGCGTGTACGAGCAGTACTTC. This rearrangement joins TRBV7-9 to TRBJ2-7; D is unclear. V lost 2 bases to trimming and J lost 4 bases, with 15 bases between them. This CDR3 is built from 15 residues. Germline V lookup: CDR1 SEHNR, CDR2 FQNEAQ (reference sequence).

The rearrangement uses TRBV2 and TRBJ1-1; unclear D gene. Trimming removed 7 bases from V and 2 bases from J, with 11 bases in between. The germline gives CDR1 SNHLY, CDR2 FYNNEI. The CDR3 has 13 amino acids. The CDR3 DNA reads TGTGCCAGCACCCCGGCGGCTAACACTGAAGCTTTCTTT. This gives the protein CASTPAANTEAFF.

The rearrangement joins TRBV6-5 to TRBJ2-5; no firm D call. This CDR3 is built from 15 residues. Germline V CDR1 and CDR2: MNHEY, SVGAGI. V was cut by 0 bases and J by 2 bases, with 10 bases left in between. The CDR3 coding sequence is TGTGCCAGCAGTTACTCAGGGTCTGGGCAAGAGACCCAGTACTTC. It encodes CASSYSGSGQETQYF.

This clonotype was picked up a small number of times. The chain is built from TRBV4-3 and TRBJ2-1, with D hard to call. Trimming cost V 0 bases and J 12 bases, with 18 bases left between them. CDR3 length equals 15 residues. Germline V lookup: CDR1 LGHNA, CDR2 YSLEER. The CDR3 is CASSQEMGYTMRQFF. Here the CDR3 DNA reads TGCGCCAGCAGCCAAGAAATGGGCTATACAATGAGGCAGTTCTTC.

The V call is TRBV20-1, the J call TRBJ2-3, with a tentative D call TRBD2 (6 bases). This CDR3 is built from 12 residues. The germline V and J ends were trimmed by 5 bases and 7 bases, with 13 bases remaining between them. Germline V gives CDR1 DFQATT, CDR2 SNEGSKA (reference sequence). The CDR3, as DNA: TGCAGTGCTGGGGACCTAGCGAATACGCAGTATTTT. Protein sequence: CSAGDLANTQYF.

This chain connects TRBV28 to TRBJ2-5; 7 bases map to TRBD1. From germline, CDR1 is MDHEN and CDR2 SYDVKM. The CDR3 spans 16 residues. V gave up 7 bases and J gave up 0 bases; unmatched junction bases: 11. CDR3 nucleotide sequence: TGTGCCAGCACTGAAACAGGGGCCATGTACCAAGAGACCCAGTACTTC. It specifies CASTETGAMYQETQYF.

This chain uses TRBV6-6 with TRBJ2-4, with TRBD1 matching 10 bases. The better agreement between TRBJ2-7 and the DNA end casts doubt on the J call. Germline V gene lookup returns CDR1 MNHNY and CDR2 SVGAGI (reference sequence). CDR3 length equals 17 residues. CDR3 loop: CASSYSSGQGQHYEQYF. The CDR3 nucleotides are TGTGCCAGCAGTTACTCGTCGGGACAGGGGCAACACTACGAGCAGTACTTC.

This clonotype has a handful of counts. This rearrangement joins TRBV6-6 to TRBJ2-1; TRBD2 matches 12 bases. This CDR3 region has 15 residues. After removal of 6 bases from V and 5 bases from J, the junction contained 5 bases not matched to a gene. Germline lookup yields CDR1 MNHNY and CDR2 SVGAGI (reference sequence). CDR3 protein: CASRLLAGGHNEQFF. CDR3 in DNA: TGTGCCAGCAGGCTGCTAGCGGGGGGGCACAATGAGCAGTTCTTC.

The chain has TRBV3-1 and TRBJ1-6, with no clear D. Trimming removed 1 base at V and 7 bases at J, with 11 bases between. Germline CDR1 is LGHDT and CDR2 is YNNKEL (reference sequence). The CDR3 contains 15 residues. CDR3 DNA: TGTGCCAGCAGCCAAGCTCGAGGAGCCAATTCACCCCTCCACTTT. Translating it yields CASSQARGANSPLHF. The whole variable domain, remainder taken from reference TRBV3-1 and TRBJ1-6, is DTAVSQTPKYLVTQMGNDKSIKCEQNLGHDTMYWYKQDSKKFLKIMFSYNNKELIINETVPNRFSPKSPDKAHLNLHINSLELGDSAVYFCASSQARGANSPLHFGNGTRLTVT.

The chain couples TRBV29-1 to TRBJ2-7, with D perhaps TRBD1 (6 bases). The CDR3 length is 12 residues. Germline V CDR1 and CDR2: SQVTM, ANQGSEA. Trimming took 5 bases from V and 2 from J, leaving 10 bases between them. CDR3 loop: CSVRTDPYEQYF. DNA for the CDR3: TGCAGCGTTCGGACAGATCCCTACGAGCAGTACTTC.

In DNA form, the CDR3 reads TGTGCCGCCGAATCTGGGGCCAACGTCCTGACTTTC. Protein sequence: CAAESGANVLTF. The chain carries TRBV10-3 and TRBJ2-6; D remains ambiguous. With 11 bases removed from V and 1 base from J, the gap between germline ends came to 6 bases. CDR1 ENHRY and CDR2 SYGVKD come from the germline V gene. The CDR3 contains 12 residues.

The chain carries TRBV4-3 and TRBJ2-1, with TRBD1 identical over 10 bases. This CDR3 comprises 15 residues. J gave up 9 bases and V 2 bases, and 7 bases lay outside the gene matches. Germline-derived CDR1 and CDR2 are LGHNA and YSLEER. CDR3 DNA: TGCGCCAGCAGCCAACCGGGACAGGGGACCTCTGAGCAGTTCTTC. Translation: CASSQPGQGTSEQFF.

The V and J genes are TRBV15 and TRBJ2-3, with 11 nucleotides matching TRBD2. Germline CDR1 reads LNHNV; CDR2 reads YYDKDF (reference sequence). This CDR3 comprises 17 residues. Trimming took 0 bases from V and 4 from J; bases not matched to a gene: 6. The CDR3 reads CATSRDPISGGADTQYF. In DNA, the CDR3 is TGTGCCACCAGCAGAGACCCCATTAGCGGGGGGGCAGATACGCAGTATTTT.

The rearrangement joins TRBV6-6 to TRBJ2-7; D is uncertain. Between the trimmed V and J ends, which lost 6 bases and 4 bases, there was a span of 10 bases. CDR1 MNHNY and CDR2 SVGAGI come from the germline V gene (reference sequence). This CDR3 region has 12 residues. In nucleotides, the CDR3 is TGTGCCAGCAGGCGGATCTCTTACGAGCAGTACTTC. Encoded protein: CASRRISYEQYF.